This T cell receptor beta chain was profiled in a study of PD-L1 blockade in urothelial cancer. Looking at the study overall: Starting at some point between 2013 and 2014, patients were given atezolizumab (1,200 mg intravenously every 3 weeks).

Germline V gene lookup returns CDR1 SGHAT and CDR2 FQNNGV. J lost 6 bases, V lost 1 base, and 7 bases had no gene match. The CDR3 extends over 16 amino acids. TCRdb keeps only in-frame clones here, not all; method: immunoSEQ multiplex PCR. The sample yields about 52,000 clones, over 70% seen once. Sequenced material: PBMCs, taken around atezolizumab (anti-PD-L1) treatment. The source is a man aged 35 to 55 with urothelial cancer. The chain carries TRBV11-2 and TRBJ2-2; 8 nucleotides match TRBD1. In DNA, the CDR3 is TGTGCCAGCAGCTTAGGGGGGACAGGTGGAGCCGGGGAGCTGTTTTTT. Protein sequence: CASSLGGTGGAGELFF.